These 14 T cell receptor beta chains share one sample of origin, sequenced in a study of blood T cells in healthy people across ages. Primers used in a second PCR of about 6 to 11 cycles were a sample-barcoded 5' primer and a J-beta primer mix. From the 5' RACE reads, TCRdb called clonotypes with MiXCR, one entry per CDR3 protein. The sample holds over 1,500,000 distinct CDR3 sequences, roughly 52% seen once. The sequencing input was blood. Receptors were obtained from a woman aged 40 to 55 in good health.

The V call is TRBV27, the J call TRBJ1-1; TRBD1 matches at 9 bases. The CDR3 covers 14 residues. V trimming: 8 bases; J trimming: 4 bases; junction bases outside the gene matches: 8. CDR1 and CDR2 from the germline V gene are MNHEY and SMNVEV (reference sequence). CDR3 DNA sequence: TGTGCCAGCGGTATGGGACAGGGTGCCACTGAAGCTTTCTTT. This translates into CASGMGQGATEAFF.

The CDR3 DNA sequence: TGTGCCAGCAGCTTAGGCCGGGGAGGCAATGAGCAGTTCTTC. Its translation is CASSLGRGGNEQFF. This rearrangement joins TRBV7-2 to TRBJ2-1; perhaps TRBD2 as D (6 bases). The germline V and J ends were trimmed by 1 base and 6 bases, with 10 bases remaining between them. This CDR3 spans 14 amino acids. Germline CDR1 reads SGHTA; CDR2 reads FQGNSA.

This chain connects TRBV28 to TRBJ1-2; 8 bases fit TRBD1. Germline trimming cut 5 bases from V and 10 bases from J; bases unmatched to any gene: 9. The CDR3 is 13 amino acids. CDR1 and CDR2 (germline): MDHEN, SYDVKM. This CDR3 reads CASSTGGRYDYTF. The CDR3 DNA reads TGTGCCAGCAGTACAGGGGGGAGATACGACTACACCTTC.

The chain couples TRBV4-3 to TRBJ2-4; possible D gene TRBD2, 5 bases. The CDR3 runs to 21 residues. Trimming cost V 0 bases and J 0 bases, with 24 bases left between them. The germline V gene has CDR1 LGHNA and CDR2 YSLEER. The CDR3 DNA sequence: TGCGCCAGCAGCCAAGAGCGGGCGCGTAGTGGTCCTGAAGGAGCCAAAAACATTCAGTACTTC. Its protein is CASSQERARSGPEGAKNIQYF.

The chain has TRBV6-6 and TRBJ1-1; D is undetermined. The CDR3 has 12 residues. Deletions cut 5 bases from V and 4 bases from J, with 8 bases between. CDR1 is MNHNY and CDR2 is SVGAGI in the germline V gene (reference sequence). The CDR3 DNA reads as TGTGCCAGCAGTAACGGGGTCACTGAAGCTTTCTTT. It yields the protein CASSNGVTEAFF.

This clonotype was observed a few times. The rearrangement links TRBV6-5 to TRBJ2-5; tentative D call: TRBD2 (5 bases). The germline CDR1 and CDR2 sequences are MNHEY and SVGAGI. Trimming took 0 bases from V and 1 from J, leaving 12 bases between them. CDR3 size: 16 residues. CDR3 amino acids: CASSYSAGPIQETQYF. CDR3 coding DNA: TGTGCCAGCAGTTACTCGGCGGGTCCCATCCAAGAGACCCAGTACTTC.

This clonotype has only a few counts. The V and J genes are TRBV4-3 and TRBJ1-2, with a tentative D call TRBD1 (6 bases). Trimming removed 1 base from V and 4 bases from J, with 13 bases in between. This CDR3 contains 15 residues. CDR1 is LGHNA and CDR2 is YSLEER in the germline V gene. The CDR3 DNA reads as TGCGCCAGCAGCCAAGTAACTAACAGGGCCTATGGCTACACCTTC. Its translation is CASSQVTNRAYGYTF.

This clonotype was observed a few times. The gene calls are TRBV29-1 and TRBJ2-7; unclear D gene. The V and J ends lost 3 bases and 1 base respectively, with 10 bases between them. The CDR3 extends over 13 amino acids. CDR1 and CDR2 from the germline V gene are SQVTM and ANQGSEA. The CDR3 loop reads CSVEWQSSYEQYF. CDR3 DNA sequence: TGCAGCGTTGAGTGGCAGTCGTCCTACGAGCAGTACTTC.

Points on this clonotype: A junction boundary mismatches the germline segment, possibly from a read error. The chain joins TRBV3-1 to TRBJ2-3; a weak D match, TRBD2 (6 bases). CDR1 is LGHDT and CDR2 is YNNKEL in the germline V gene (reference sequence). The CDR3 spans 13 residues. CDR3: CAGSPEGRDTQYF. CDR3 sequence (DNA): TGTGCCGGCAGTCCGGAGGGACGGGATACGCAGTATTTT.

The rearrangement uses TRBV2 and TRBJ2-1, with D possibly TRBD2 on 6 matching bases. V lost 6 bases and J 9 bases, leaving 9 bases between the germline ends. The CDR3 extends over 11 amino acids. Germline V gene data show CDR1 as SNHLY and CDR2 as FYNNEI. The CDR3 coding sequence is TGTGCCAGCAGGGGACTTCTTGAGCAGTTCTTC. This codes for CASRGLLEQFF.

This clonotype was seen a handful of times. V and J are TRBV10-3 and TRBJ2-3, with TRBD1 matching over 7 bases. Looked up from germline, CDR1 is ENHRY and CDR2 is SYGVKD. This CDR3 has 12 amino acids. Trimming took 4 bases from V and 6 from J; bases not matched to a gene: 1. For the CDR3, the DNA is TGTGCCATCAGTGGGGGACAGGATACGCAGTATTTT. Translating gives CAISGGQDTQYF.

This clonotype showed up just a few times. V is TRBV9 and J is TRBJ1-2, with D uncertain. CDR1 is SGDLS, CDR2 YYNGEE, per germline. Trimming stripped 8 bases from V and 6 bases from J, with 14 bases between. The CDR3 totals 12 residues. CDR3 in amino acids: CASTGPIHGYTF. The CDR3 DNA reads TGTGCCAGTACCGGGCCGATTCATGGCTACACCTTC.

CDR3 bases: TGTGCCACCAGTGATCCAGGGGGCCGGGGAAACATTCAGTACTTC. Residues: CATSDPGGRGNIQYF. The V gene is TRBV24-1, the J gene TRBJ2-4, with TRBD1 matching 8 bases. In germline, CDR1 is KGHDR, CDR2 SFDVKD. The CDR3 is 15 amino acids. V gave up 3 bases and J gave up 6 bases; unmatched junction bases: 6.

The chain joins TRBV4-3 to TRBJ1-2, with D unclear. Per germline, CDR1 LGHNA and CDR2 YSLEER. This CDR3 spans 16 amino acids. V was cut by 0 bases and J by 0 bases, with 11 bases left in between. The CDR3 protein is CASSQEVHLTNYGYTF. The DNA of the CDR3 is TGCGCCAGCAGCCAAGAGGTCCATCTGACTAACTATGGCTACACCTTC.